Listed below are T cell receptor beta chains from one sample, sequenced in a study of T-cell memory formation after mild COVID-19. In TCRdb, the 5' RACE reads were re-called with MiXCR into one record per CDR3 protein. The sample has about 310,000 distinct CDR3 sequences; approximately 16% are singletons. Sequences were obtained from PBMCs or a T cell subset sorted from them (not recorded which). The receptors were sampled from a man aged 18 to 29 who had mild COVID-19 (a few samples of this study predate the infection). Cell type and time point are not known. CDR3s include the opening cysteine and the closing phenylalanine or tryptophan. D genes are given only for firm matches. Clone size is stated in some rows and not others, as once, few, many or a class when expanded.

.,TRBV20-1,few,TRBJ2-6,TGCAGTGCTAGGTCGATCACTGGGGCCAACGTCCTGACTTTC,CSARSITGANVLTF
.,TRBV3-1,.,TRBJ1-5,TGTGCCAGCAGCCAAGCGGTGCAGCCCCAGCATTTT,CASSQAVQPQHF
.,TRBV7-3,few,TRBJ1-1,TGTGCCAGCAGCTTAATGTTTGACACTGAAGCTTTCTTT,CASSLMFDTEAFF
TRBD1,TRBV7-8,few,TRBJ2-3,TGTGCCAGCAGCCCTCAATTCGGGACAGGGGAGACAGATACGCAGTATTTT,CASSPQFGTGETDTQYF
.,TRBV4-1,few,TRBJ2-5,TGCGCCAGCAGCCAAGAGGGGCAGACCCAGTACTTC,CASSQEGQTQYF
.,TRBV5-1,.,TRBJ2-3,TGCGCCAGCAGCTTGAGTCTAGCTCCAGATACGCAGTATTTT,CASSLSLAPDTQYF
TRBD1,TRBV5-5,few,TRBJ1-1,TGTGCCAGCAGCATACAGGGGGGGAACACTGAAGCTTTCTTT,CASSIQGGNTEAFF
.,TRBV4-1,few,TRBJ2-2,TGCGCCAGCAGCCATCATTCCACCGGGGAGCTGTTTTTT,CASSHHSTGELFF
.,TRBV12-3/TRBV12-4,few,TRBJ1-5,TGTGCCAGCAGTTTCAGGAATCAGCCCCAGCATTTT,CASSFRNQPQHF
.,TRBV9,few,TRBJ2-7,TGTGCCAGCAGCGTAGAGGACAGAGCCCCTTCCTACGAGCAGTACTTC,CASSVEDRAPSYEQYF
.,TRBV5-1,few,TRBJ2-7,TGCGCCAGCAGCCTAGACGACGTGGGGCAGTACTTC,CASSLDDVGQYF
.,TRBV20-1,.,TRBJ2-1,TGCAGTGGTAAAACTAGCTCCTACAATGAGCAGTTCTTC,CSGKTSSYNEQFF
TRBD1,TRBV7-9,few,TRBJ1-1,TGTGCCAGCAGCCCACGTGGGACAGCGATGGAAGCTTTCTTT,CASSPRGTAMEAFF
TRBD1,TRBV24-1,few,TRBJ2-3,TGTGCCACCAGTGCGACAGGGAGCACAGATACGCAGTATTTT,CATSATGSTDTQYF
.,TRBV19,few,TRBJ2-1,TGTGCCAGTAGTATGGGTTTCTCGGTTAATGAGCAGTTCTTC,CASSMGFSVNEQFF
.,TRBV7-2,few,TRBJ2-4,TGTGCCAGCAGCCCACGACGGAGCCTGATCTTCGAAAACATTCAGTACTTC,CASSPRRSLIFENIQYF
.,TRBV5-1,.,TRBJ1-2,TGCGCCAGCAGCCAGGAAACGGGACGGAGAGGCTACACCTTC,CASSQETGRRGYTF
.,TRBV2,.,TRBJ2-5,TGTGCCAGCCTTCCGGGCTCCACGATTTTAGAGACCCAGTACTTC,CASLPGSTILETQYF
.,TRBV3-1,.,TRBJ2-4,TGTGCCAGCAGCCAAGGGCCCTTTCAGTACTTC,CASSQGPFQYF
.,TRBV7-2,.,TRBJ1-1,TGTGCCAGCAGCCCGTTTGCAGTTAACACTGAAGCTTTCTTT,CASSPFAVNTEAFF
TRBD1,TRBV11-2,few,TRBJ2-5,TGTGCCAGCAGCCGCAGGACAGGGGAGACCCAGTACTTC,CASSRRTGETQYF
.,TRBV21-1,few,TRBJ1-1,TGTGCCAGCAGCCCGCCGGGGACTAGGGTTCGGAACACTGAAGCTTTCTTT,CASSPPGTRVRNTEAFF
TRBD1,TRBV20-1,few,TRBJ1-2,TGCAGTGCTAGGCCCGTTGAGAGGACAGGGGGCTATGGCTACACCTTC,CSARPVERTGGYGYTF
.,TRBV28,few,TRBJ2-1,TGTGCCAGCAAGGGGCCCGGGTGGGGCAATGAGCAGTTCTTC,CASKGPGWGNEQFF
.,TRBV7-8,.,TRBJ2-3,TGTGCCAGCAGCTTAGTCGCCAGGGCCACAGATACGCAGTATTTT,CASSLVARATDTQYF
TRBD1,TRBV5-6,many,TRBJ1-4,TGTGCCAGCAGCCTGAACAGGGGTACTAATGAAAAACTGTTTTTT,CASSLNRGTNEKLFF
.,TRBV7-2,many,TRBJ2-3,TGTGCCAGCAGCTTAGTAGAGACAGATACGCAGTATTTT,CASSLVETDTQYF
.,TRBV20-1,.,TRBJ2-7,TGCAGTGCTAGAGTGAGGTATTCCTACGAGCAGTACTTC,CSARVRYSYEQYF
TRBD1,TRBV29-1,few,TRBJ1-1,TGCAGCGCAATTTCTCCGGGACAGGGTGATGCTTTCTTT,CSAISPGQGDAFF
.,TRBV12-3/TRBV12-4,few,TRBJ2-7,TGTGCCAGCAGTTCCTGGACGGTGAGCTACGAGCAGTACTTC,CASSSWTVSYEQYF
.,TRBV18,few,TRBJ2-5,TGTGCCAGCTCACCGCGAGTGGACGAGACCCAGTACTTC,CASSPRVDETQYF
.,TRBV5-1,many,TRBJ1-5,TGCGCCAGCAGCTTTTCGGGGGGCTTAGATCAGCCCCAGCATTTT,CASSFSGGLDQPQHF
.,TRBV9,.,TRBJ1-2,TGTGCCAGCACCCCGGAGGGGACCTATGGCTACACCTTC,CASTPEGTYGYTF
.,TRBV6-2/TRBV6-3,few,TRBJ1-1,TGTGCCAGCAGTTACTCGTTTAGTCTCAACCGGGACACTGAAGCTTTCTTT,CASSYSFSLNRDTEAFF
TRBD1,TRBV7-9,few,TRBJ1-1,TGTGCCAGCAGAAGGGGACAGGGTTATTACACTGAAGCTTTCTTT,CASRRGQGYYTEAFF
.,TRBV4-3,few,TRBJ2-3,TGCGCCAGCAGCCAAGCTAAATGGGGGCCCTCCACAGATACGCAGTATTTT,CASSQAKWGPSTDTQYF
.,TRBV5-1,many,TRBJ2-7,TGCGCCAGCAGCACCAAGTCAGGGAATGGAGCCTACGAGCAGTACTTC,CASSTKSGNGAYEQYF
.,TRBV20-1,.,TRBJ1-1,TGCAGTGCGCAAACACAGTCGAACACTGAAGCTTTCTTT,CSAQTQSNTEAFF
.,TRBV6-2/TRBV6-3,.,TRBJ2-5,TGTGCCAGCAGCTACCGGGACTGGTGGGAGACCCAGTACTTC,CASSYRDWWETQYF
.,TRBV11-3,.,TRBJ2-3,TGTGCCAGCAGCTTAGAGGGGGCCACAGATACGCAGTATTTT,CASSLEGATDTQYF
.,TRBV4-1,.,TRBJ2-5,TGCGCCAGCAGCCAAGATCCTCGGGGGGCGCGAGAGACCCAGTACTTC,CASSQDPRGARETQYF
.,TRBV4-3,.,TRBJ2-7,TGCGCCAGCAGCCAAGCCGCGGGGCAGACCTACGAGCAGTACTTC,CASSQAAGQTYEQYF
.,TRBV29-1,.,TRBJ2-3,TGCAGCGTTGAAGACGGGAAGTGGCGGGCAAGCACAGATACGCAGTATTTT,CSVEDGKWRASTDTQYF
.,TRBV7-2,many,TRBJ1-2,TGTGCCAGCAGCCCGGGGTGGGATAATGGCTACACCTTC,CASSPGWDNGYTF
.,TRBV24-1,.,TRBJ2-3,TGTGCCACCCAGAAGGACACAGATACGCAGTATTTT,CATQKDTDTQYF
TRBD1,TRBV7-2,.,TRBJ2-5,TGTGCCAGCAGCTCCCGGACAGGGATACAAGAGACCCAGTACTTC,CASSSRTGIQETQYF
.,TRBV4-1,.,TRBJ1-2,TGCGCCAGCAGCCAGTTTCGTAGGGATACCCGCAACTATGGCTACACCTTC,CASSQFRRDTRNYGYTF
.,TRBV20-1,.,TRBJ1-3,TGCAGGAATGGAAACACCATATATTTT,CRNGNTIYF